The 16 T cell receptor beta chains below were found in one sample sequenced in a study of blood T cell repertoires in COVID-19 (dated by TCRdb to between 2020 and 2021). Library creation used the immunoSEQ multiplex PCR assay. What TCRdb holds here is the immuneACCESS table cut down to in-frame rearrangements. Part of the clones is not present; checked against another copy, under half of the missing clones reflect an unresolved V gene, and the others are unexplained. For this sample the table gives approximately 240,000 clones, of which 75% to 95% were detected only once. The top ten constitute less than 2.5% of the sample. Source material: PBMCs or T cells enriched from blood (not recorded which). These receptors originate from a woman between 18 and 30 years old who had recovered from COVID-19.

The chain has TRBV28 and TRBJ2-7, with 8 bases that match TRBD1. With 6 bases clipped from V and 5 bases from J, the junction kept 12 bases outside the gene matches. CDR3 size: 15 residues. CDR1 MDHEN and CDR2 SYDVKM come from the germline V gene. This CDR3 is CASSPTGTGLDEQYF. The CDR3 coding sequence is TGTGCCAGCAGCCCGACCGGGACAGGTCTCGACGAGCAGTACTTC. Drawing the rest from reference TRBV28 and TRBJ2-7, the complete variable domain is DVKVTQSSRYLVKRTGEKVFLECVQDMDHENMFWYRQDPGLGLRLIYFSYDVKMKEKGDIPEGYSVSREKKERFSLILESASTNQTSMYLCASSPTGTGLDEQYFGPGTRLTVT.

The chain has TRBV6-5 and TRBJ1-5; perhaps TRBD1 as D (5 bases). V was cut by 0 bases and J by 7 bases, with 10 bases left in between. The CDR3 length is 14 residues. Germline loops: CDR1 MNHEY, CDR2 SVGAGI. The CDR3 reads CASSYSRGGQPQHF. In DNA form, the CDR3 reads TGTGCCAGCAGTTACTCGCGGGGGGGGCAGCCCCAGCATTTT.

V and J are TRBV7-9 and TRBJ1-1, with D perhaps matching TRBD1 (5 bases). The CDR3 sequence is 14 residues long. The germline gives CDR1 SEHNR, CDR2 FQNEAQ (reference sequence). V gave up 5 bases and J gave up 1 base, with 11 bases separating them. The CDR3 DNA reads TGTGCCAGCAGCGCACGACAGAGGAACACTGAAGCTTTCTTT. Encoded protein: CASSARQRNTEAFF.

This chain links TRBV4-2 with TRBJ2-3; 8 bases map to TRBD1. This CDR3 spans 15 amino acids. V dropped 1 base and J dropped 2; count of bases not matched to a gene: 2. CDR1 is LGHNA, CDR2 YNFKEQ, per germline. The CDR3 nucleotides read TGTGCCAGCAGCCAAGTGACAGGGGCCACAGATACGCAGTATTTT. It translates to CASSQVTGATDTQYF.

The chain links TRBV6-5 to TRBJ1-4; D possibly corresponds to TRBD1 (5 bases). Looked up from germline, CDR1 is MNHEY and CDR2 is SVGAGI. Trimming shortened V by 4 bases and J by 13 bases, and 19 bases separated the two germline ends. This CDR3 has 14 amino acids. The CDR3 loop reads CASSLVRASNSLFF. CDR3 nucleotides: TGTGCCAGCAGTTTGGTCAGGGCTTCCAACTCACTGTTTTTT.

The V and J genes are TRBV5-6 and TRBJ2-7; perhaps TRBD2 as D (5 bases). The CDR3 has 15 amino acids. The V gene's germline CDR1 is SGHDT and CDR2 YYEEEE. With 0 bases removed from V and 7 bases from J, the gap between germline ends came to 17 bases. The CDR3 DNA sequence: TGTGCCAGCAGCTTGGGGCTAGCTTCCGTGGGGGAGCAGTACTTC. Residues: CASSLGLASVGEQYF.

This clone was recorded once. The chain links TRBV7-2 to TRBJ1-3, with D possibly TRBD1 on 6 matching bases. From germline, CDR1 is SGHTA and CDR2 FQGNSA. The CDR3 has 16 amino acids. Between the trimmed V and J ends, which lost 0 bases and 0 bases, there was a span of 9 bases. CDR3 loop: CASSLAGGSSGNTIYF. CDR3 coding DNA: TGTGCCAGCAGCTTAGCTGGGGGCAGCTCTGGAAACACCATATATTTT.

The chain employs TRBV6-5 and TRBJ2-6, with D perhaps TRBD2 (6 bases). This CDR3 comprises 15 residues. V was trimmed by 8 bases and J by 4 bases, leaving 15 bases between them. Germline values: CDR1 MNHEY, CDR2 SVGAGI. The chain's CDR3 is CASGSGSGGANVLTF. The DNA of the CDR3 is TGTGCCAGCGGTAGCGGAAGTGGGGGGGCCAACGTCCTGACTTTC.

The rearrangement joins TRBV5-4 to TRBJ2-5; 7 bases line up with TRBD1. The CDR3 runs 16 residues. V trimming: 3 bases; J trimming: 3 bases; junction bases outside the gene matches: 11. CDR1 and CDR2 from the germline V gene are SGHNT and YYREEE (reference sequence). The CDR3 DNA reads as TGTGCCAGCAGCTCGGATTCCGGGACAGCGGAAGAGACCCAGTACTTC. Its translation is CASSSDSGTAEETQYF.

The rearrangement links TRBV6-5 to TRBJ2-7, with TRBD1 as a possible D gene (6 bases). V lost 5 bases, J lost 5 bases, and 16 bases lay in between. The CDR3 length is 14 residues. Germline lookup yields CDR1 MNHEY and CDR2 SVGAGI. In nucleotides, the CDR3 is TGTGCCAGCAGTAATGGGCCACAGGGTCACGAGCAGTACTTC. Translated: CASSNGPQGHEQYF.

The rearrangement joins TRBV27 to TRBJ2-7, with 9 bases that match TRBD1. In germline, CDR1 is MNHEY, CDR2 SMNVEV (reference sequence). V shed 5 bases, J shed 9 bases, and the junction held 11 bases outside the gene matches. The CDR3 has 14 amino acids. The CDR3 coding sequence is TGTGCCAGCAGTCCGTCCGGGACAGGGAGGCGGCAGTACTTC. Encoded protein: CASSPSGTGRRQYF.

The rearrangement joins TRBV4-2 to TRBJ2-3; 8 nucleotides match TRBD2. Germline CDR1 and CDR2: LGHNA and YNFKEQ. V gave up 1 base and J gave up 6 bases; unmatched junction bases: 12. This CDR3 has 17 amino acids. The CDR3 region is CASSQVPPAGVRDTQYF. The CDR3 nucleotides read TGTGCCAGCAGCCAAGTTCCCCCAGCGGGGGTACGGGATACGCAGTATTTT.

The chain joins TRBV18 to TRBJ1-2, with D possibly TRBD1 on 6 matching bases. Germline assignment: CDR1 KGHSH and CDR2 LQKENI. Trimming removed 0 bases from V and 5 bases from J, with 10 bases in between. The CDR3 consists of 14 residues. CDR3: CASSPPDRIYGYTF. For the CDR3, the DNA is TGTGCCAGCTCACCACCGGACAGAATATATGGCTACACCTTC.

Only one count was recorded for this clone. The chain is built from TRBV29-1 and TRBJ1-1; D not resolved. Looked up from germline, CDR1 is SQVTM and CDR2 is ANQGSEA. The length of the CDR3 is 11 residues. With 5 bases removed from V and 1 base from J, the gap between germline ends came to 5 bases. For the CDR3, the DNA is TGCAGCGTTCGGGAGAACACTGAAGCTTTCTTT. Translated: CSVRENTEAFF.

CDR3 nucleotides: TGTGCCAGCAGCTTAGCACAGGGGGCAGGCACTGAAGCTTTCTTT. Protein: CASSLAQGAGTEAFF. V and J are TRBV7-3 and TRBJ1-1, with 9 bases fitting TRBD1. V shed 2 bases, J shed 4 bases, and the junction held 5 bases outside the gene matches. The CDR3 contains 15 residues. Germline CDR1 reads SGHTA; CDR2 reads FQGTGA.

This clone was picked up a small number of times. The V call is TRBV6-5, the J call TRBJ2-1, with TRBD2 identical over 13 bases. This CDR3 has 14 residues. Per germline, CDR1 MNHEY and CDR2 SVGAGI. V trimming: 6 bases; J trimming: 9 bases; junction bases outside the gene matches: 5. The CDR3 nucleotides read TGTGCCAGCAGCCGCGGACTAGCGGGAGCTGAGCAGTTCTTC. Translating it yields CASSRGLAGAEQFF.